This T cell receptor (beta chain) was identified in a study of cytomegalovirus exposure and HLA in healthy donors (dated by TCRdb to 2016 to 2017). For context, the study as a whole: The roughly 670 repertoires of the first cohort and the roughly 120 validation repertoires were produced on the same platform, according to a later analysis. To predict cytomegalovirus infection status, the study combined high-throughput TCR immunosequencing, statistical association of individual TCRs with disease status, and machine learning. Along with the roughly 700-subject first cohort, a separate validation cohort of approximately 110 different subjects was used. The study aimed to test whether cataloging public T cell receptors could reveal signatures of past pathogen exposure.

The method behind the library was the immunoSEQ multiplex PCR assay. Regarding the original processing steps: To diagnose cytomegalovirus status from the catalog of TCR beta chain sequences, a statistical classification framework was built. TCRdb provides this immuneACCESS table in a form limited to in-frame rearrangements. Some clones are lacking; in checked studies, under half of them reflect an unresolved V gene, and why the rest are absent is not known. D and trimming come from the DNA, and the V and J calls and clone size come from that table. In this sample the table shows about 98,000 clones, roughly 94% of which occur a single time. The top ten hold roughly 0.89% of the sample. Overall study results and their limits: A later analysis had no HLA typing for the validation cohort, so co-occurrence there was scored across all 120 repertoires. The study listed 164 TCR beta chains as associated with cytomegalovirus. In both the original and validation cohorts, the classifier was reported to diagnose cytomegalovirus status with high specificity and sensitivity. Across donors, most TCR sequences were observed very rarely, whereas some public TCRs were present in many individuals. In vitro tests confirmed that a few of the cytomegalovirus-associated TCR beta chains recognize cytomegalovirus antigens. Of the cluster scores, approximately 95% were above 0 in a later analysis, which found that TCRs clustered in the first cohort also tended to co-occur in the 120 validation repertoires. According to the authors, the approach could potentially be generalized to other disease states and immunological phenotypes.

The donors belonged to the validation cohort of about 120 subjects, which was separate from the approximately 660-subject first cohort. The CDR3 spans 14 residues, from the cysteine through the phenylalanine. Only the CDR3 DNA is retained, 42 bases long and in frame from the first base. From the germline V gene, CDR1 is SGDLS and CDR2 is YYNGEE. Trimmed from V: 9 bases; trimmed from J: 7 bases; junction bases lacking a gene match: 15. Comments on this clone: No cognate antigen has been identified for it. Base qualities are not recorded, but no much larger clone differs from it by a single base.

The receptor comes from a young woman in good health and CMV-seronegative. The rearrangement joined TRBV9 to TRBJ1-2; a stretch of 7 junction bases matches TRBD1. Sequencing used PBMCs. CDR3 reads: CATTTGTAFRGYTF. The base sequence is TGTGCCACCACCACCGGGACAGCCTTTCGTGGCTACACCTTC.